The clone carrying this TCR beta chain was seen a few times. This sample is part of a study of blood T cell repertoires in COVID-19. This CDR3 has 16 residues. Trimming took off 5 bases at V and 4 bases at J, with 21 bases between the two ends. Germline CDR1 SGHAT, CDR2 FQNNGV. Profiled with immunoSEQ multiplex PCR; TCRdb holds only in-frame clones, not every one. The sample yields about 300,000 clones, approximately 90% seen once. The origin of this receptor is a man in his forties or fifties with acute or convalescent COVID-19. The sample taken for sequencing was peripheral blood. J is TRBJ2-7 and V is TRBV11-2; D is possibly TRBD1 (5 bases). The CDR3 DNA sequence: TGTGCCAGCAGCAGCTTAGCAGGCAGGGTAATGTACGAGCAGTACTTC. This gives the protein CASSSLAGRVMYEQYF.